This passage covers 4 T cell receptor beta chains from one sample sequenced in a study of blood T cell repertoires in COVID-19. Assay used: immunoSEQ multiplex PCR; TCRdb lists only in-frame clones, some missing. The table has a few hundred thousand clones, about 87% seen once; the top ten hold 5.5% to 7%. The sample was peripheral blood. The source of these receptors is a woman aged 30 to 39 who had recovered from COVID-19.

This sequence joins TRBV18 and TRBJ2-1; D not resolved. Between the trimmed V and J ends, which lost 3 bases and 0 bases, there was a span of 9 bases. The CDR3 spans 15 residues. Looked up from germline, CDR1 is KGHSH and CDR2 is LQKENI. For the CDR3, the DNA is TGTGCCAGCTCACCTGCCAGTGTCTCCTACAATGAGCAGTTCTTC. Protein sequence: CASSPASVSYNEQFF. Looking up the rest from reference TRBV18 and TRBJ2-1 gives the full variable domain: NAGVMQNPRHLVRRRGQEARLRCSPMKGHSHVYWYRQLPEEGLKFMVYLQKENIIDESGMPKERFSAEFPKEGPSILRIQQVVRGDSAAYFCASSPASVSYNEQFFGPGTRLTVL.

The chain recombines TRBV27 with TRBJ1-2; D not resolved. CDR3 length: 14 amino acids. Trimming shortened V by 6 bases and J by 0 bases, and 11 bases separated the two germline ends. In germline, CDR1 is MNHEY, CDR2 SMNVEV (reference sequence). The CDR3 reads CASRPRSPNYGYTF. The CDR3 coding sequence is TGTGCCAGCAGACCGAGATCCCCTAACTATGGCTACACCTTC.

This clone was recorded only once. The V call is TRBV2, the J call TRBJ1-2; no clear D. This CDR3 comprises 15 residues. The V and J ends lost 1 base and 3 bases respectively, with 12 bases between them. Per the germline V gene, CDR1 is SNHLY and CDR2 is FYNNEI. The CDR3 is CASSEGMQAHYGYTF. Written as DNA, the CDR3 is TGTGCCAGCAGTGAAGGTATGCAGGCCCACTATGGCTACACCTTC.

The rearrangement uses TRBV5-1 and TRBJ1-1, with TRBD1 identical over 9 bases. V lost 0 bases, J lost 4 bases, and 10 bases stayed unmatched. CDR1 and CDR2 from the germline V gene are SGHRS and YFSETQ. The CDR3 length is 17 residues. CDR3 DNA sequence: TGCGCCAGCAGCTTGGACGACAGGGGGATTTTATTCACTGAAGCTTTCTTT. This translates into CASSLDDRGILFTEAFF.